The 18 T cell receptor beta chains listed next were all sequenced from one sample in a study of blood T cells in healthy people across ages. PCR was performed a second time for about 6 to 12 cycles using a sample-barcoded 5' primer and a J-beta primer mix. TCRdb fed the 5' RACE reads into MiXCR, producing one record per CDR3 protein. The table includes around 1,100,000 distinct CDR3 sequences, less than 45% detected once. Sequencing used blood. The receptors were gathered from a young man in good health.

The genes are TRBV6-6 and TRBJ1-1, with D tentatively TRBD1 (6 bases). The CDR3 spans 14 residues. The germline V gene has CDR1 MNHNY and CDR2 SVGAGI (reference sequence). The germline V and J ends were trimmed by 7 bases and 1 base, with 13 bases remaining between them. This chain's CDR3 is CASTNQGQNTEAFF. As DNA, the CDR3 is TGTGCCAGCACCAATCAGGGACAGAACACTGAAGCTTTCTTT.

The rearrangement joins TRBV4-1 to TRBJ1-2; maybe TRBD1 (5 bases). Trimming left V 1 base short and J 0 bases short, with 9 bases between. CDR1 and CDR2 (germline): MGHRA, YSYEKL. CDR3 size: 15 residues. CDR3 nucleotide sequence: TGCGCCAGCAGCCAAGGGCCGGGACCTAACTATGGCTACACCTTC. Its protein is CASSQGPGPNYGYTF.

In its sample, this clonotype was seen many times. V usage is TRBV6-2 or TRBV6-3 and J usage is TRBJ1-6; 7 positions agree with TRBD1. Germline loops: CDR1 MNHEY, CDR2 SVGEGT. Germline trimming cut 5 bases from V and 7 bases from J; bases unmatched to any gene: 8. This CDR3 comprises 15 residues. The CDR3 DNA reads as TGTGCCAGCAGTGCTCGACAGGGACGAAATTCACCCCTCCACTTT. Its translation: CASSARQGRNSPLHF.

This clonotype has only a few counts. The V call is TRBV19, the J call TRBJ2-1; 15 nucleotides match TRBD2. Germline CDR1 reads LNHDA; CDR2 reads SQIVND (reference sequence). J was trimmed by 0 bases and V by 8 bases; bases with no gene match: 8. The CDR3 sequence is 18 residues long. As DNA, the CDR3 is TGTGCCAGTCGACGGACTAGCGGGGGGGCTACCTCCTACAATGAGCAGTTCTTC. Protein: CASRRTSGGATSYNEQFF. Together with reference TRBV19 and TRBJ2-1, the CDR3 gives the full variable domain: DGGITQSPKYLFRKEGQNVTLSCEQNLNHDAMYWYRQDPGQGLRLIYYSQIVNDFQKGDIAEGYSVSREKKESFPLTVTSAQKNPTAFYLCASRRTSGGATSYNEQFFGPGTRLTVL.

This sequence joins TRBV4-3 and TRBJ2-1; the match to TRBD2 covers 7 bases. With V trimmed by 1 base and J by 9 bases, 9 bases remained unmatched. CDR1 and CDR2 from the germline V gene are LGHNA and YSLEER. CDR3 length: 15 amino acids. CDR3 amino acids: CASSQVWGRASEQFF. In DNA, the CDR3 is TGCGCCAGCAGCCAAGTTTGGGGGAGGGCCTCTGAGCAGTTCTTC.

A remark on this clonotype: The junction departs from germline at one end; a sequencing error may be responsible. V is TRBV4-2 and J is TRBJ2-3; D perhaps matches TRBD2 (6 bases). Germline CDR1 reads LGHNA; CDR2 reads YNFKEQ. The length of the CDR3 is 17 residues. The CDR3 loop is CANSQDKGLLGSDTQYF. As DNA, the CDR3 is TGTGCCAACAGCCAAGATAAGGGACTCCTAGGCTCAGATACGCAGTATTTT.

This clonotype was detected a few times. CDR3 in amino acids: CASSRRGTDSTYEQYF. The CDR3 coding sequence is TGTGCCAGCAGTCGGAGGGGGACAGACTCCACCTACGAGCAGTACTTC. The chain couples TRBV6-6 to TRBJ2-7; possibly TRBD1 for D (7 bases). Germline CDR1 MNHNY, CDR2 SVGAGI (reference sequence). V shed 5 bases and J shed 2 bases, with 19 bases lying between them. This CDR3 spans 16 amino acids.

The chain combines TRBV5-1 with TRBJ2-5, with a weak D call TRBD2 (7 bases). The CDR3 is 14 residues long. Germline assignment: CDR1 SGHRS and CDR2 YFSETQ. The V end was cut by 4 bases, the J end by 3 bases, with 13 bases between. The CDR3 loop reads CASSPGGGEETQYF. In DNA form, the CDR3 reads TGCGCCAGCAGCCCGGGCGGGGGCGAAGAGACCCAGTACTTC.

The chain combines TRBV9 with TRBJ2-3, with D tentatively TRBD1 or TRBD2 (7 bases each). The V end was cut by 3 bases, the J end by 6 bases, with 17 bases between. CDR1 and CDR2 (germline): SGDLS, YYNGEE. This CDR3 contains 15 residues. In nucleotides, the CDR3 is TGTGCCAGCAGCGGCGGCTCAGGGGGGGACGATACGCAGTATTTT. Its translation: CASSGGSGGDDTQYF.

This chain joins TRBV2 and TRBJ2-1, with 9 positions matching TRBD2. Per the germline V gene, CDR1 is SNHLY and CDR2 is FYNNEI. The CDR3 is 14 amino acids. The trim removed 4 bases at V and 7 bases at J, leaving 5 bases unmatched. The CDR3 sequence is CASSGREGLNEQFF. CDR3 coding DNA: TGTGCCAGCAGTGGGCGGGAGGGCCTGAATGAGCAGTTCTTC. The whole variable domain, remainder taken from reference TRBV2 and TRBJ2-1, is EPEVTQTPSHQVTQMGQEVILRCVPISNHLYFYWYRQILGQKVEFLVSFYNNEISEKSEIFDDQFSVERPDGSNFTLKIRSTKLEDSAMYFCASSGREGLNEQFFGPGTRLTVL.

This clonotype came up a few times. Since a much larger clone is just one base distant, this may be a read error. The rearrangement uses TRBV7-2 and TRBJ2-1, with 7 bases aligning to TRBD2. Per the germline V gene, CDR1 is SGHTA and CDR2 is FQGNSA. V gave up 1 base and J gave up 5 bases; unmatched junction bases: 5. This CDR3 region has 15 residues. The CDR3 nucleotides are TGTGCCAGCAGCTTAGGGGGGGGGTCCCACAATGAGCAGTTCTTC. It encodes CASSLGGGSHNEQFF.

V usage is TRBV12-3 or TRBV12-4 and J usage is TRBJ2-2; no definite D call. The V end lost 1 base, the J end lost 2 bases, and 11 bases lay between the germline ends. The CDR3 is made up of 16 amino acids. The CDR3 here is CASSLEAKGNTGELFF. CDR3 DNA: TGTGCCAGCAGTTTAGAGGCCAAGGGCAACACCGGGGAGCTGTTTTTT.

The gene calls are TRBV21-1 and TRBJ2-2; the table assigns TRBD1, which was not confirmed against the DNA. TRBV21-1 is a recognized pseudogene. CDR3 length equals 14 residues. CDR3 residues: CASSKMRGTGELFF. Here the CDR3 DNA reads TGTGCCAGCAGCAAAATGAGGGGCACCGGGGAGCTGTTTTTT.

This clonotype was seen a handful of times. The chain joins TRBV6-5 to TRBJ1-1; unclear D gene. The CDR3 loop spans 13 amino acids. Germline V gives CDR1 MNHEY, CDR2 SVGAGI. The ends were cut back, 6 bases at V and 1 base at J, with 9 bases in the middle. The CDR3 bases are TGTGCCAGCAGGTACAGTGGGAACACTGAAGCTTTCTTT. Protein: CASRYSGNTEAFF.

V usage is TRBV7-3 and J usage is TRBJ1-2, with a weak D call TRBD1 (5 bases). Germline values: CDR1 SGHTA, CDR2 FQGTGA. Trimming stripped 3 bases from V and 3 bases from J, with 8 bases between. This CDR3 contains 13 residues. The CDR3 bases are TGTGCCAGCAGCTTGGACAAAGACTATGGCTACACCTTC. Its protein product is CASSLDKDYGYTF.

V gene TRBV20-1 combines with J gene TRBJ2-4; D is possibly TRBD1 (5 bases). The CDR3 is 12 amino acids. The V gene lost 5 bases and the J gene lost 10 bases, with 15 bases spanning the gap. Germline V gene sequence: CDR1 DFQATT, CDR2 SNEGSKA (reference sequence). CDR3 DNA sequence: TGCAGTGCTGGGCAGGGAAATGTAATTCAGTACTTC. Translated, it gives CSAGQGNVIQYF.

The genes are TRBV7-2 and TRBJ2-1, with D uncertain. With the DNA end fitting TRBJ2-7 better, the J assignment may be wrong. Germline CDR1 is SGHTA and CDR2 is FQGNSA. The CDR3 has 15 amino acids. DNA for the CDR3: TGTGCCAGCAGCCGACATATCGACGGGTCCTACGAGCAGTACTTC. The encoded protein is CASSRHIDGSYEQYF.

This clonotype was seen more than once but under ten times. The rearrangement uses TRBV27 and TRBJ1-1; D is unclear. Germline assignment: CDR1 MNHEY and CDR2 SMNVEV (reference sequence). This CDR3 is 12 amino acids long. V was clipped by 8 bases and J by 5 bases, with 12 bases between them. DNA for the CDR3: TGTGCCAGCGCTTCCGGGGTTACTGAAGCTTTCTTT. Translated: CASASGVTEAFF.